One TCR beta chain is described in this entry. This clonotype came up many times. Its cognate antigen has yet to be identified. Base qualities were left out, and no much larger clone turns up one base away. Lymph node samples came from the axillary draining lymph nodes of breast cancer patients. Sequencing used an Illumina HiSeq 2000. TCR beta chain libraries were generated by multiplex PCR amplification. High-throughput sequencing was used to analyze the amplified TCR beta chain products. The public reads were reanalyzed by TCRdb: fastp trimming at Q25, MiXCR alignment, in-frame beta chains only. Each entry merges the rows of one CDR3 protein and shows their most common DNA and genes. For this sample the table gives about 220,000 distinct CDR3 sequences, of which roughly a third were detected only once. Together, the top ten hold under 4.5% of the sample. V trim: 2 bases; J trim: 4 bases; unmatched bases: 2. CDR1 and CDR2 (DFQATT, SNEGSKA) derive from the germline V gene (reference sequence). From cysteine to phenylalanine, the CDR3 is 14 amino acids long. Solely the CDR3 DNA is kept, with 42 bases framed from the first base.

These data belong to a study of breast tumors, draining lymph nodes, adjacent tissues (dated by TCRdb to the mid-2010s). Notes on the research overall: In breast cancer patients, the study compared the TCR beta repertoires of tumor, adjacent nontumor tissue and axillary lymph nodes. The study aimed to assess the relationships and possible T-cell exchange between tumor, surrounding tissue and draining lymph node repertoires in human breast cancer. The paper's findings and limits, for the study overall: Tumor and nontumor tissue repertoires were significantly more similar in luminal-like than in basal-like breast cancer. T-cell repertoire diversity in tumors was found to be lower than in lymph nodes but higher than in nontumor tissue, and preferential V and J gene usage was observed. The data were considered consistent with the idea that most tumor T cells come from the lymph node and then expand in tumor tissue. The conclusion that tumor T cells originate in lymph nodes was framed as consistent with a hypothesis rather than directly demonstrated.

This sequence uses TRBV20-1 and TRBJ2-3; 11 central nucleotides agree with TRBD2. The sample taken for sequencing was axillary lymph node tissue. The clonotype comes from a female donor with breast cancer. Some clones in this sample may be carry-over from other donors' samples. The sequenced DNA is TGCAGTGCTAGACCTAGCGGGGGGTCAGATACGCAGTATTTT. It specifies CSARPSGGSDTQYF.